This TCR beta chain derives from a study of T-cell reconstitution after alpha-beta-depleted transplantation in children. Study-level results: Several patients had high TCRbeta diversity at day 60; it came from surviving recipient T cells and thymic progenitors. Expanded graft clones numbering several hundred reportedly gave rise to alpha-beta T cells about two months after transplant. Among T cells one year after transplant, newly produced cells accounted for most counts and diversity.

Per the germline V gene, CDR1 is SGHRS and CDR2 is YFSETQ. With 4 bases clipped from V and 2 bases from J, the junction kept 10 bases outside the gene matches. The CDR3 totals 16 residues. Unique molecular identifiers were used in preparing the TCRbeta library. In TCRdb, the PCR reads were re-called with MiXCR into one record per CDR3 protein. The table includes 490,000 or so distinct CDR3 sequences, about 11% detected once. This clonotype was seen at least ten times. Its antigen is undetermined. The chain is built from TRBV5-1 and TRBJ2-3; 7 nucleotides match TRBD1. The source was PBMCs, collected before TCRalphabeta/CD19-depleted stem cell transplant. The TCR comes from a child younger than 10 with inherited bone marrow failure, due to receive a stem cell transplant. CDR3 in DNA: TGCGCCAGCAGCCCAGAGACAGGGTCTGCCACAGATACGCAGTATTTT. This codes for CASSPETGSATDTQYF.